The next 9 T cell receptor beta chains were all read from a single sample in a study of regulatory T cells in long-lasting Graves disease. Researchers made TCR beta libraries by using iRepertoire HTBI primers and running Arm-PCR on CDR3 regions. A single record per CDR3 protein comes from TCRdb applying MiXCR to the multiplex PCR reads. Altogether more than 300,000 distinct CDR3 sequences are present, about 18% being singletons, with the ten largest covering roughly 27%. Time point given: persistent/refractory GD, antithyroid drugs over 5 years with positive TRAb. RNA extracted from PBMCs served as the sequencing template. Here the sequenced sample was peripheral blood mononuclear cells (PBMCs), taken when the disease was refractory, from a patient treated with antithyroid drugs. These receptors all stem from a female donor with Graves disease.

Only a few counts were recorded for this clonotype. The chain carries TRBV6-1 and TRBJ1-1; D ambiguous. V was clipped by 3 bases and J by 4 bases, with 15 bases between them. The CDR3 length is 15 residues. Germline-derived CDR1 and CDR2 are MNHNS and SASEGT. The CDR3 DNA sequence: TGTGCCAGCAGTGAGATATGGGGTCGAGGCACTGAAGCTTTCTTT. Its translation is CASSEIWGRGTEAFF.

CDR3: CASGRQSPEQFF. The CDR3 DNA follows: TGTGCCAGCGGTCGACAATCTCCTGAGCAGTTCTTC. The V and J genes are TRBV7-9 and TRBJ2-1; D is uncertain. In germline, CDR1 is SEHNR, CDR2 FQNEAQ (reference sequence). Trimming stripped 8 bases from V and 9 bases from J, with 14 bases between. The CDR3 covers 12 residues.

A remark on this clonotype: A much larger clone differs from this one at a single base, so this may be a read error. The CDR3: CAGSPGRAANEKLFF. The CDR3 DNA reads TGTGCCGGCAGCCCCGGAAGGGCGGCTAATGAAAAACTGTTTTTT. The chain links TRBV2 to TRBJ1-4; D is uncertain. CDR1 SNHLY and CDR2 FYNNEI come from the germline V gene. The CDR3 is 15 amino acids.

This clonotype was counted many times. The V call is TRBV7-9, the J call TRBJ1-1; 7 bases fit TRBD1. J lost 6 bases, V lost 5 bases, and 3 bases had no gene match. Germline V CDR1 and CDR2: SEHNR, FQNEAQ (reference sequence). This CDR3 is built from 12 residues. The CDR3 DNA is TGTGCCAGCAGCCCTGACAGGGCTGAAGCTTTCTTT. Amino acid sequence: CASSPDRAEAFF. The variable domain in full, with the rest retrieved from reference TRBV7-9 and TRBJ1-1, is DTGVSQNPRHKITKRGQNVTFRCDPISEHNRLYWYRQTLGQGPEFLTYFQNEAQLEKSRLLSDRFSAERPKGSFSTLEIQRTEQGDSAMYLCASSPDRAEAFFGQGTRLTVV.

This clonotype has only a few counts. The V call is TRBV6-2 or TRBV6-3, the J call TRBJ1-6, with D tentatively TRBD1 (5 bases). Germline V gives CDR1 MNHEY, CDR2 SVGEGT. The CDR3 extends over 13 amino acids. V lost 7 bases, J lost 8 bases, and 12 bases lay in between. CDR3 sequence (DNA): TGTGCCAGCAACCGGGAAGGGGATTCACCCCTCCACTTT. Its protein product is CASNREGDSPLHF.

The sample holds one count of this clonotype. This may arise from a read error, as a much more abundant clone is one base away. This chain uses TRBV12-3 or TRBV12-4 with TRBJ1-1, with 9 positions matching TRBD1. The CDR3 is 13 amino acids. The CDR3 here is CASRWTGATGAFF. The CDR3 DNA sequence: TGTGCCAGCAGGTGGACAGGGGCTACTGGAGCTTTCTTT.

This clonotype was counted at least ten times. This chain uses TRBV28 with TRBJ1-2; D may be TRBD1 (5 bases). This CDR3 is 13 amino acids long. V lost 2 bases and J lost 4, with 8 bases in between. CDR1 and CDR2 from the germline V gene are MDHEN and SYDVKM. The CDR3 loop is CASSLRQPYGYTF. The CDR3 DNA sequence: TGTGCCAGCAGTTTAAGACAGCCCTATGGCTACACCTTC.

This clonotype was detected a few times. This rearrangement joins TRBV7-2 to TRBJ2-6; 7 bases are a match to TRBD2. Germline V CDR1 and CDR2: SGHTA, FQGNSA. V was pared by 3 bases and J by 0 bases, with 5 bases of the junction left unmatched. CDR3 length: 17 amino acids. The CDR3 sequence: CASSLVGGSSGANVLTF. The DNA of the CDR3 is TGTGCCAGCAGCTTGGTGGGGGGGAGCTCTGGGGCCAACGTCCTGACTTTC.

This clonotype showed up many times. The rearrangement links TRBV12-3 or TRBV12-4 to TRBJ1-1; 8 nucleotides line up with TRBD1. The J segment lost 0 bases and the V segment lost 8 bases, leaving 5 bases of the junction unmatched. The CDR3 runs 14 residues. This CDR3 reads CASGYRGMNTEAFF. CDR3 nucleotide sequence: TGTGCCAGCGGCTACAGGGGGATGAACACTGAAGCTTTCTTT.